The rows below give T cell receptor beta chains drawn from one sample of a study of blood T cells in healthy people across ages. TCRdb used MiXCR to reprocess the 5' RACE reads, holding one entry per CDR3 protein. The table records hundreds of thousands of distinct CDR3 sequences, over 25% of them present only once. Another study also made use of these data, one on T cells of mothers and their children.

Sequenced input: blood. These receptors all come from a boy aged 2 to 10 in good health. Each CDR3 is given with its conserved first and last residue. Each record gives: D gene, J gene, clone size, V gene, CDR3 protein, CDR3 DNA. The D gene is left open where the match is weak. Some rows have no size entry. The others give once, few or many, or a class for an expanded clone.

d_call: .; j_call: TRBJ2-1; clone_size: few; v_call: TRBV12-3/TRBV12-4; cdr3_aa: CASRGRAGEQFF; cdr3_nt: TGTGCCAGCAGGGGGAGAGCGGGTGAGCAGTTCTTC
d_call: .; j_call: TRBJ2-1; clone_size: .; v_call: TRBV4-2; cdr3_aa: CASSQIAEGNNEQFF; cdr3_nt: TGTGCCAGCAGCCAAATAGCGGAGGGGAACAATGAGCAGTTCTTC
d_call: .; j_call: TRBJ2-7; clone_size: few; v_call: TRBV2; cdr3_aa: CASSEALLEAYEQYF; cdr3_nt: TGTGCCAGCAGTGAAGCGCTACTAGAGGCCTACGAGCAGTACTTC
d_call: .; j_call: TRBJ2-5; clone_size: .; v_call: TRBV27; cdr3_aa: CASSKRNQETQYF; cdr3_nt: TGTGCCAGCAGCAAGCGGAACCAAGAGACCCAGTACTTC
d_call: TRBD2; j_call: TRBJ2-5; clone_size: .; v_call: TRBV9; cdr3_aa: CASSVEAGEQETQYF; cdr3_nt: TGTGCCAGCAGCGTAGAAGCGGGGGAGCAAGAGACCCAGTACTTC
d_call: TRBD2; j_call: TRBJ2-5; clone_size: .; v_call: TRBV20-1; cdr3_aa: CSASSTAGPARETQYF; cdr3_nt: TGCAGTGCTAGCAGTACAGCGGGACCCGCGAGGGAGACCCAGTACTTC
d_call: .; j_call: TRBJ2-5; clone_size: few; v_call: TRBV5-1; cdr3_aa: CASRKRDNQETQYF; cdr3_nt: TGCGCCAGCAGAAAACGGGACAACCAAGAGACCCAGTACTTC
d_call: .; j_call: TRBJ2-1; clone_size: few; v_call: TRBV5-5; cdr3_aa: CASSLYRALDNEQFF; cdr3_nt: TGTGCCAGCAGCCTGTACCGGGCTTTGGACAATGAGCAGTTCTTC
d_call: TRBD2; j_call: TRBJ2-2; clone_size: .; v_call: TRBV28; cdr3_aa: CASSPGLAGLAGELFF; cdr3_nt: TGTGCCAGCAGCCCCGGACTAGCGGGGCTCGCCGGGGAGCTGTTTTTT
d_call: TRBD2; j_call: TRBJ2-5; clone_size: .; v_call: TRBV18; cdr3_aa: CASSPLAGGIQETQYF; cdr3_nt: TGTGCCAGCTCACCGCTAGCGGGAGGGATACAAGAGACCCAGTACTTC
d_call: .; j_call: TRBJ1-2; clone_size: .; v_call: TRBV12-3/TRBV12-4; cdr3_aa: CASIGTPNRGYTF; cdr3_nt: TGTGCCAGCATCGGGACACCTAATCGGGGCTACACCTTC